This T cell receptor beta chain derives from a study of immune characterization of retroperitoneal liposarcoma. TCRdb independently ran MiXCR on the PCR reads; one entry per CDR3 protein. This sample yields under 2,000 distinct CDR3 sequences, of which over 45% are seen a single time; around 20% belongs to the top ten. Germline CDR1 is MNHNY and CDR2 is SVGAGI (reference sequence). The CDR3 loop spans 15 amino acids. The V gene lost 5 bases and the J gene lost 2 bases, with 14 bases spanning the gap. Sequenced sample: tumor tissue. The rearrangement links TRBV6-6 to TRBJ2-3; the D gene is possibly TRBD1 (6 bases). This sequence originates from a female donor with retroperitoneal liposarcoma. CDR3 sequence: CASSPMGHYTDTQYF. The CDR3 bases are TGTGCCAGCAGTCCGATGGGACATTACACAGATACGCAGTATTTT.